This T cell receptor (beta chain) originates from a study of technical replicates of blood from several donors. The CDR3 totals 12 residues. Trimming removed 5 bases at V and 4 bases at J, with 9 bases between. Germline V gene lookup returns CDR1 LNHNV and CDR2 YYDKDF (reference sequence). TCRdb keeps only in-frame clones here, not all; method: immunoSEQ multiplex PCR. The sample gives tens of thousands of clones, 75% to 95% of which show up once; about 0.39% is in the top ten. This sequence joins TRBV15 and TRBJ2-7; no clear D gene. The specimen was T cells isolated from PBMCs. The receptor's source is a human donor in good health. The CDR3 region has the DNA TGTGCCACCAGCGCGAACCCTTACGAGCAGTACTTC. As protein: CATSANPYEQYF.